The 12 T cell receptor beta chains below were found in one sample sequenced in a study of blood T cell repertoires in COVID-19. TCRdb's table, derived via immunoSEQ multiplex PCR, lists solely in-frame clones and lacks some. In the table there are hundreds of thousands of clones, 70% to 90% of which are singletons. The sequenced material came from PBMCs or T cells enriched from blood (not recorded which). Receptors were obtained from a woman aged 30 to 39 who had recovered from COVID-19.

The rearrangement uses TRBV4-3 and TRBJ1-2; no clear D. Trimming left V 0 bases short and J 4 bases short, with 18 bases between. The CDR3 runs 17 residues. Germline V gives CDR1 LGHNA, CDR2 YSLEER. This CDR3 is CASSQEPGFSSSYGYTF. DNA of the CDR3: TGCGCCAGCAGCCAAGAACCGGGGTTCAGCTCCAGCTATGGCTACACCTTC.

The V call is TRBV21-1, the J call TRBJ2-1; the table's D call TRBD1 went unverified against the DNA. TRBV21-1 counts as a pseudogene. The CDR3 is 18 residues long. In DNA form, the CDR3 reads TGTGCCAGCAGCACGCCTCAACCACCGGGACAGTTCTACAATGAGCAGTTCTTC. Its protein product is CASSTPQPPGQFYNEQFF.

The sample holds one count of this clone. The rearrangement uses TRBV5-1 and TRBJ2-3; D is possibly TRBD1 (6 bases). The CDR3 is made up of 14 amino acids. Between the trimmed V and J ends, which lost 6 bases and 6 bases, there was a span of 17 bases. Germline CDR1 SGHRS, CDR2 YFSETQ. CDR3 coding DNA: TGCGCCAGCACCAAACAGGGTCGGTTCGATACGCAGTATTTT. Protein: CASTKQGRFDTQYF.

This clone was counted once. This chain links TRBV9 with TRBJ2-1; 9 bases map to TRBD2. The CDR3 contains 14 residues. Trimming cost V 3 bases and J 4 bases; bases outside gene matches: 2. The germline CDR1 and CDR2 sequences are SGDLS and YYNGEE. CDR3 protein: CASSASGTYNEQFF. CDR3 nucleotide sequence: TGTGCCAGCAGCGCTAGCGGGACTTACAATGAGCAGTTCTTC.

The chain carries TRBV18 and TRBJ2-2; the match to TRBD2 covers 13 bases. CDR3 length: 16 residues. With V trimmed by 3 bases and J by 6 bases, 4 bases remained unmatched. CDR1 KGHSH and CDR2 LQKENI come from the germline V gene. The CDR3 nucleotides read TGTGCCAGCTCACCCGGACTAGCGGGAGCTGCCGGGGAGCTGTTTTTT. This sequence encodes CASSPGLAGAAGELFF.

The V call is TRBV5-5, the J call TRBJ1-1; a possible D gene is TRBD1 (5 bases). V was cut by 3 bases and J by 0 bases, with 12 bases left in between. The length of the CDR3 is 15 residues. Germline V gene data show CDR1 as SGHKS and CDR2 as YYEKEE (reference sequence). CDR3 loop: CASSSLDSMNTEAFF. The DNA of the CDR3 is TGTGCCAGCAGCTCCCTAGACAGTATGAACACTGAAGCTTTCTTT.

The chain uses TRBV6-9 and TRBJ1-2, with 8 bases lining up with TRBD1. V dropped 4 bases and J dropped 6; count of bases not matched to a gene: 10. CDR3 length: 15 residues. Germline V CDR1 and CDR2: MNHGY, SVAAGI. CDR3 protein: CASSSNRGRGDGYTF. Here the CDR3 DNA reads TGTGCCAGCAGTTCAAACAGGGGGAGAGGGGATGGCTACACCTTC.

The chain employs TRBV2 and TRBJ2-3, with a weak D call TRBD2 (6 bases). The V end was cut by 10 bases, the J end by 10 bases, with 18 bases between. The CDR3 is 12 amino acids. Germline lookup yields CDR1 SNHLY and CDR2 FYNNEI. The CDR3 loop reads CATMQRAWAQYF. The CDR3 nucleotides are TGTGCCACCATGCAGCGGGCGTGGGCGCAGTATTTT.

The chain recombines TRBV5-1 with TRBJ1-1, with TRBD1 matching 11 bases. Trimming took 2 bases from V and 4 from J; bases not matched to a gene: 4. Germline V gives CDR1 SGHRS, CDR2 YFSETQ. The CDR3 loop spans 15 amino acids. The CDR3 region has the DNA TGCGCCAGCAGCTTTAGGACAGGGGGCGGCACTGAAGCTTTCTTT. This codes for CASSFRTGGGTEAFF.

The rearrangement links TRBV27 to TRBJ2-7, with 7 bases identical to TRBD2. This CDR3 is built from 16 residues. Germline CDR1 is MNHEY and CDR2 is SMNVEV (reference sequence). The ends lost 4 bases at V and 1 base at J; junction bases unmatched: 10. Here the CDR3 reads CASSSPLGSGSYEQYF. In DNA, the CDR3 is TGTGCCAGCAGTTCCCCCCTGGGTAGCGGGTCCTACGAGCAGTACTTC.

The rearrangement links TRBV9 to TRBJ2-7; D unclear. The length of the CDR3 is 14 residues. The germline V gene encodes CDR1 SGDLS and CDR2 YYNGEE. Trimming removed 3 bases from V and 1 base from J, with 11 bases in between. The CDR3 DNA reads as TGTGCCAGCAGCGAAGGCGGCTCTTCCTACGAGCAGTACTTC. Amino acid sequence: CASSEGGSSYEQYF.

V and J are TRBV2 and TRBJ2-7, with D possibly TRBD2 on 6 matching bases. Germline V gives CDR1 SNHLY, CDR2 FYNNEI. The CDR3 totals 12 residues. Trimming cost V 6 bases and J 4 bases, with 10 bases left between them. CDR3 in amino acids: CASSRGTYEQYF. The DNA for the CDR3 is TGTGCCAGCAGCAGAGGGACTTACGAGCAGTACTTC.